This record covers a single T cell receptor beta chain. Germline values: CDR1 SGDLS, CDR2 YYNGEE. The CDR3 consists of 15 residues. The ends lost 2 bases at V and 3 bases at J; junction bases unmatched: 7. Recruitment covered fewer than 25 US areas and drew participants whose ages spanned roughly 18 to 100 years. Participants' own reports of clinical history determined their cohort assignment. These data come from a study of blood T cell repertoires in COVID-19. Study as a whole: In each case, the material was cDNA or gDNA derived from T cells, B-cell-depleted T cells, or PBMCs.

Original processing notes: Researchers report that nucleated cell counts were estimated from reference gene primer amplification. The assay was immunoSEQ multiplex PCR, and TCRdb's table has in-frame clones only and misses some. Clonal size and the V and J genes are those of that table, whereas D and trimming came from the DNA. The data contain some 250,000 clones, roughly 89% of them singletons. The material sequenced was PBMCs or T cells enriched from blood (not recorded which). The TCR originated in a man aged 35 to 55 who had recovered from COVID-19. This chain uses TRBV9 with TRBJ1-1; 7 positions agree with TRBD1. CDR3 bases: TGTGCCAGCAGCGTGGAGACAGGGCCGGACACTGAAGCTTTCTTT. It yields the protein CASSVETGPDTEAFF.